Included here is one T cell receptor beta chain sequence, with context. This clone was detected only once. No cognate antigen has been identified for it. One end of the junction varies from germline; a read error may be responsible. This specimen belongs to a study of cytomegalovirus exposure and HLA in healthy donors (dated by TCRdb to between 2016 and 2019). Broadly, across the study: An earlier analysis of several hundred of the donors reported approximately 300 Gb of sequence data and roughly 110 million unique TCR beta sequences from 190 million or so T cells. Rather than drawing on any new phenotypic data, the later analysis identified candidate immune exposures from TCR beta sequences and the way those sequences occurred across donors. Using immunosequencing, the study profiled T cell repertoires from fewer than 700 subjects and related those repertoires to cytomegalovirus serostatus. High-throughput TCR immunosequencing, statistical association of individual TCRs with disease status, and machine learning were combined to predict cytomegalovirus infection status. The study aimed to test whether cataloging public T cell receptors could reveal signatures of past pathogen exposure. Among the roughly 390 genotyped donors, 81% belonged to the genetic ancestry cluster associated with self-reported Caucasian donors. An earlier analysis of nearly 600 of the donors applied high-throughput TCR beta sequencing to assess whether each TCR beta V gene segment acted as functional or pseudogenic. On average, roughly 240,000 unique TCR beta nucleotide sequences were sequenced per donor among about 400 genotyped donors of the cohort, with approximately 18% of those sequences being non-productive. In addition to the first cohort of 666 subjects, a separate validation cohort of approximately 130 different subjects was used. Because of strong linkage in the cohort, roughly five DR-DQ haplotypes were treated as single units for association and clustering. A later genetic analysis took genome-wide SNP genotypes for 398 of the 666 donors and used that subset as a discovery cohort. A later analysis re-analyzed previously published TCR beta repertoires from 650 to 800 donors and added high-resolution HLA genotyping to study TCR occurrence patterns. Class I and class II HLA loci were covered by the typing at four-digit resolution. Approximately 310 gigabases of sequencing data and approximately 92 million unique TCR sequences made up an early release that covered under 750 HLA-typed donors. Typing coverage varied by locus: about 620-630 donors for A, B, C, DRB1 and DQB1; more than 500 for DQA1; around 570 for DPA1; roughly 470 for DPB1. Alongside the repertoire data, information on donor age, sex, ethnicity and CMV serostatus was compiled. Every discovery cohort repertoire had been produced on one sequencing platform. Points the paper makes about the study in general: The authors suggested that the approach could potentially be extended to other disease states and immunological phenotypes. Because HLA typing was missing for some donors at each locus, association tests included only the typed subset. When HLA alleles, especially DR and DQ, strongly co-occurred, attributing TCR associations to individual alleles was difficult. Immune exposure information for the cohort was limited to CMV serostatus. This cohort had only TCR beta chains sequenced, and the lack of alpha or paired-chain data limited which features could be detected. Compared with equally common non-associated chains, HLA-associated TCR beta chains in a later analysis were more clonally expanded and had lower generation probabilities. Some IMGT-functional V segments, including TRBV6-2 and TRBV6-3, could not be told apart with the 87-base-pair reads, so those segments were excluded. Linkage disequilibrium might explain the correlated functional status among segregating V segments, but an unknown experimental factor could not be excluded. Most CMV-associated TCR beta chains appeared to be HLA-restricted in a later analysis, and the HLA associations seemed to be driven largely by CMV exposure. About 17 rarely observed V segments, including chromosome 9 orphons, were excluded from the earlier analysis of approximately 600 of the donors because counts were too low. In vitro tests confirmed that a few of the cytomegalovirus-associated TCR beta chains recognize cytomegalovirus antigens. A further reported finding was that TCR beta sequences accurately predicted the HLA-A and HLA-B alleles for most subjects in the first cohort. In a later analysis, around 17,000 TCR beta sequences were associated with specific HLA alleles at a false discovery rate of 0.05. A later genetic analysis associated a missense DCLRE1C variant with V-gene and J-gene trimming of TCR beta chains, and an independent cohort replicated the association. Broadly in line with IMGT annotations, most TCR beta V segments showed up in productive rearrangements about 87% or about 30% of the time in an earlier analysis of around 550 of the donors. A cluster of highly shared sequence variants was judged likely to be a technical artifact of the sequencing pipeline. In the study, approximately 160 TCR beta chains were listed as associated with cytomegalovirus. Several of the top co-occurrence clusters appeared to be linked to parvovirus B19, influenza, CMV and Epstein-Barr virus, according to a later analysis. In both the original and validation cohorts, the classifier was reported to diagnose cytomegalovirus status with high specificity and sensitivity. Most TCR sequences were seen in very few donors, while some public TCRs were found in many individuals. In a later genetic analysis, fewer N-insertions in productive TCRs were reported among donors in an Asian-associated ancestry cluster than the roughly 700-donor mean. Sequencing depth was assumed to be roughly uniform across donors in the presence/absence analyses, though that assumption may not hold. In a later analysis, TCR association rates were found to vary across HLA loci, with the most associated TCRs seen for DRB1 alleles and the fewest for HLA-C alleles.

Inclusive of the bounding cysteine and phenylalanine, the CDR3 is 15 residues long. The only DNA kept is the CDR3, 45 bases in frame from the first base. The CDR1 and CDR2 encoded by the germline V gene are SGHRS and YFSETQ. Libraries were built with the immunoSEQ multiplex PCR assay. For the multiplex PCR, a mixture combining 60 forward primers for TCR Vbeta segments and 13 reverse primers for TCR Jbeta segments was used. Amplification of the CDR3 region of rearranged TCR beta genes was performed with a multiplex PCR assay on genomic DNA. The amplified TCR beta libraries were sequenced on the Illumina HiSeq System as 87-base-pair reads. On the authors' methods: In a later analysis, tens of millions of unique TCR beta chains were counted across the approximately 640 repertoires, and roughly 11 million of these chains were shared by at least two donors. Raw reads were error-corrected and collapsed into unique sequences by a nearest-neighbor algorithm in which closely related sequences were merged to remove PCR and sequencing errors. Alignment of CDR3 sequences to IMGT reference sequences was used to assign V, D and J gene segments. Each retained sequence needed at least a six-nucleotide match to both a V gene segment and a J gene segment. Rearrangements were classified as productive when the CDR3 lacked stop codons and remained in frame with V and J, and all other rearrangements were classified as non-productive. Following IMGT convention, CDR3 was defined as the stretch from the second conserved V-encoded cysteine up to the conserved J-encoded phenylalanine. The earlier analysis of approximately 500 of the donors excluded sequences that lacked an unambiguous match to a single V gene segment. In an earlier analysis of approximately 590 of the donors, V segments were called functional above 56.7% productive rearrangements and were called segregating when the between-donor standard deviation exceeded 5%. A statistical classification framework was built to diagnose cytomegalovirus status from the catalog of TCR beta chain sequences. V and J gene assignment, in a later analysis, came from comparing TCR nucleotide sequences with IMGT/GENE-DB human TR gene sequences. A later analysis assigned CDR3 sequences and most-parsimonious VDJ recombination scenarios with the TCRdist pipeline. A later analysis defined each TCR beta chain by its CDR3 amino acid sequence plus V-gene family, and excluded reads lacking a unique V-gene family. As a way to deal with suspected cross-contamination and a sequencing artifact, a later analysis dropped under 600 nucleotide sequences that were highly shared and had low generation probability. In a later analysis, a clonal expansion index was calculated for each public chain from normalized within-repertoire ranks of inferred template counts. A later analysis computed generation probabilities with a VDJ recombination model fitted to out-of-frame rearrangements, and checked the results against IGoR. Hypergeometric tests were used in a later analysis to score TCR-TCR, TCR-HLA and TCR-CMV co-occurrence, with a repertoire-size bias correction applied to the TCR pairs. To estimate false discovery rates, a later analysis permuted the HLA or CMV assignments 20 times. In a later analysis, co-occurring TCRs were grouped using DBSCAN, with TCRdist sequence similarity added in when clustering inside HLA-allele-positive subsets. Co-occurrence clustering excluded repertoires with fewer than 30,000 or more than 120,000 public chains, plus five with anomalous nucleotide sharing. In TCRdb, the immuneACCESS table is reduced to in-frame sequences with V and J assigned. These tables do not hold every clone; where another copy was compared, an unresolved V gene accounts for under half, and the others remain unexplained. Clone size and V and J calls were adopted from that table, with D and trimming inferred from the DNA. This sample gives about 150,000 clones in total; approximately 76% of them show up just once. The top ten clones comprise 5.4% of the sample.

The cohort was made up of roughly 670 healthy bone marrow donors. All cohort members were sampled while nominally healthy, although unrecorded immune exposures were likely present. The donor tested CMV seropositive and was one of the 289 seropositive cohort members. Each donor provided a peripheral blood sample, and peripheral blood mononuclear cells were used for TCR beta sequencing. Genomic DNA extraction from the blood cell samples was performed with the Qiagen DNeasy Blood Extraction Kit. Sequencing was carried out using PBMCs. This clonotype originated in a young woman in good health and CMV-seropositive. This chain is built from TRBV5-1 and TRBJ2-7, with 8 bases aligning to TRBD1. The nucleotides are TGCGCCAGCAGTTTGGCGACAGGGGCCAACTACGAGCAGTACTTC. It codes for CASSLATGANYEQYF.